The clone carrying this T cell receptor (beta chain) was picked up one time. The germline V and J ends were trimmed by 4 bases and 2 bases, with 15 bases remaining between them. CDR1 is ENHRY, CDR2 SYGVKD, per germline. This CDR3 region has 16 residues. As handled by the study authors: Estimated nucleated cell counts came from reference gene primer amplification. Assay used: immunoSEQ multiplex PCR; TCRdb lists only in-frame clones, some missing. V and J calls and clone size come straight from that table; D and trimming were deduced from the DNA. The data hold 30,000 to 40,000 clones, with around four fifths observed a single time. The sample belongs to a study of blood T cell repertoires in COVID-19. About the study: Sources were T cells, B-cell-depleted T cells, or PBMCs; the material itself was cDNA or gDNA.

The chain recombines TRBV10-3 with TRBJ1-3; the D is unclear. Sequences were obtained from peripheral blood. This clonotype originated in a man between 50 and 59 years old with active COVID-19. This chain's CDR3 is CAISGQERDPGNTIYF. The CDR3 nucleotides are TGTGCCATCAGTGGACAAGAGAGGGATCCTGGAAACACCATATATTTT.